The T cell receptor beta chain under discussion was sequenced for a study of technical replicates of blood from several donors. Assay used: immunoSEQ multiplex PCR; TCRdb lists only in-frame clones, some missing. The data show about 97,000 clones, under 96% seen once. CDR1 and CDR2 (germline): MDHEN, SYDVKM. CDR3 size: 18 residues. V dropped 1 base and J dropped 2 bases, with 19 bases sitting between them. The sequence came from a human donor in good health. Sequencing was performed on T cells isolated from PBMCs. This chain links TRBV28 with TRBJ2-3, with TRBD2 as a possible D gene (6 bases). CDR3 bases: TGTGCCAGCAGTTTATACGCCCAGACTAGTATCTCCACAGATACGCAGTATTTT. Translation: CASSLYAQTSISTDTQYF.